The rows below give T cell receptor beta chains drawn from one sample of a study of blood T cell repertoires in COVID-19. Repertoires were generated with immunoSEQ multiplex PCR, while TCRdb's copy carries only in-frame clones and drops some. The sample records some 80,000 clones, roughly four fifths being singletons. Sequencing was done on a sample of peripheral blood. The receptors shown here come from an elderly man with acute or convalescent COVID-19. The CDR3 runs from the conserved cysteine through the conserved F or W. Each record gives: D gene, V gene, clone size, J gene, CDR3 protein, CDR3 DNA. A D gene is named only where the DNA matches it firmly. Only part of the rows carry a size: once, few, many, or a class if the clone is expanded.

>TRBD2|TRBV4-1|-|TRBJ2-5
CASSQAGTSGGARETQYF
TGCGCCAGCAGCCAGGCGGGGACTAGCGGGGGGGCCCGTGAGACCCAGTACTTC
>TRBD2|TRBV19|once|TRBJ2-2
CASGSGTSGVTGELFF
TGTGCCAGTGGAAGTGGGACTAGCGGGGTCACCGGGGAGCTGTTTTTT
>-|TRBV5-1|-|TRBJ2-5
CASSLAVQETQYF
TGCGCCAGCAGCCTGGCGGTCCAAGAGACCCAGTACTTC
>-|TRBV3-1/TRBV3-2|-|TRBJ2-1
CASSQSRASPYNEQFF
TGTGCCAGCAGCCAGTCTCGGGCTAGCCCTTACAATGAGCAGTTCTTC
>TRBD1|TRBV18|-|TRBJ1-1
CASSPRYITGGASTEAFF
TGTGCCAGCTCACCACGTTACATAACAGGGGGCGCGAGCACTGAAGCTTTCTTT
>TRBD2|TRBV5-5|-|TRBJ2-1
CASTPQAGGPYNEQFF
TGTGCCAGCACACCTCAAGCGGGGGGGCCTTACAATGAGCAGTTCTTC
>-|TRBV27|-|TRBJ1-1
CASSTSQGPGTEAFF
TGTGCCAGCAGTACATCACAGGGCCCGGGCACTGAAGCTTTCTTT
>-|TRBV5-1|-|TRBJ1-1
CASRSYYRTYEAFF
TGCGCCAGCAGGAGTTATTACAGAACTTATGAAGCTTTCTTT
>-|TRBV4-1|few|TRBJ1-5
CASSQQGYQPQHF
TGCGCCAGCAGCCAACAGGGGTATCAGCCCCAGCATTTT
>-|TRBV5-6|-|TRBJ1-5
CASSLAGRGFGQPQHF
TGTGCCAGCAGCTTGGCCGGGCGAGGGTTCGGTCAGCCCCAGCATTTT
>-|TRBV7-9|few|TRBJ2-3
CASSLGTSTDTQYF
TGTGCCAGCAGCTTAGGCACTAGCACAGATACGCAGTATTTT
>TRBD1|TRBV27|-|TRBJ1-2
CASWDRGDRWNYGYTF
TGTGCCAGCTGGGACAGGGGAGACCGATGGAACTATGGCTACACCTTC
>TRBD2|TRBV27|-|TRBJ2-1
CASSPPSGAYNEQFF
TGTGCCAGCAGTCCCCCAAGCGGGGCCTACAATGAGCAGTTCTTC
>TRBD2|TRBV7-3|-|TRBJ2-1
CASSLNGGNEQFF
TGTGCCAGCAGCTTGAACGGGGGGAATGAGCAGTTCTTC
>-|TRBV6-5|-|TRBJ1-6
CASSYGGANNSPLHF
TGTGCCAGCAGTTACGGGGGGGCTAATAATTCACCCCTCCACTTT
>TRBD2|TRBV25-1|-|TRBJ2-2
CASRSWGAGGPNTGELFF
TGTGCCAGCAGATCCTGGGGAGCGGGGGGGCCGAACACCGGGGAGCTGTTTTTT
>TRBD1|TRBV18|-|TRBJ2-5
CASSLNTGVETQYF
TGTGCCAGCTCATTAAACACAGGGGTAGAGACCCAGTACTTC